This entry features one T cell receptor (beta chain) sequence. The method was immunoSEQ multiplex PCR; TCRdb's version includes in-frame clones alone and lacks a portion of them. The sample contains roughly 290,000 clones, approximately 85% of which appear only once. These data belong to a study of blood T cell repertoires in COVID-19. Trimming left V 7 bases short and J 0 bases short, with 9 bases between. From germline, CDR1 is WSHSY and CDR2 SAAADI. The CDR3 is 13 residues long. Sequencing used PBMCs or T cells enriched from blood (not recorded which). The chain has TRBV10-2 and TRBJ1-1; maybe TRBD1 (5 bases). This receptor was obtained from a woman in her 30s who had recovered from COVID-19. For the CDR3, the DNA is TGCGCCAGCACAGGGTTCCTGAACACTGAAGCTTTCTTT. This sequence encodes CASTGFLNTEAFF.